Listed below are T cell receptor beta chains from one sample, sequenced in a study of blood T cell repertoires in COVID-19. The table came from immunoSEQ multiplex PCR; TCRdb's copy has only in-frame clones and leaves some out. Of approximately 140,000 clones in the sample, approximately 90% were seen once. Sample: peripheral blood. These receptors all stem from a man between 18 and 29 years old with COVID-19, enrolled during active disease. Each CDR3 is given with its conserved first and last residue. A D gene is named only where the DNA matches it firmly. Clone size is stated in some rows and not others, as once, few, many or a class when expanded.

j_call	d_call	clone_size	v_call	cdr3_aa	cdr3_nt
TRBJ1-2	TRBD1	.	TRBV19	CATTRQGRYTF	TGTGCCACTACTCGACAGGGGCGCTACACCTTC
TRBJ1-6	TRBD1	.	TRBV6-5	CASSYRPGQGLSPLHF	TGTGCCAGCAGTTATAGACCGGGACAGGGGCTGTCACCCCTCCACTTT
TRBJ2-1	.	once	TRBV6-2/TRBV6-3	CASSYPPAYSYNEQFF	TGTGCCAGCAGTTACCCCCCTGCGTACTCCTACAATGAGCAGTTCTTC
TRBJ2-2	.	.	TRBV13	CASSPSPGELFF	TGTGCCAGCAGCCCCAGTCCCGGGGAGCTGTTTTTT
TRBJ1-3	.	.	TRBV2	CASSAGAGNTIYF	TGTGCCAGCAGTGCAGGGGCGGGAAACACCATATATTTT
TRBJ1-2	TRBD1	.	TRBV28	CASSYRQGPNYGYTF	TGTGCCAGCAGTTACCGACAGGGCCCTAACTATGGCTACACCTTC
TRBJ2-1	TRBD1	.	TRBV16	CASSSTGVVNEQFF	TGTGCCAGCAGCTCGACAGGGGTCGTGAATGAGCAGTTCTTC
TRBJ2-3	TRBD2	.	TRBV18	CASSPRRGGLAGTDTQYF	TGTGCCAGCTCACCACGGCGGGGGGGACTAGCCGGCACAGATACGCAGTATTTT
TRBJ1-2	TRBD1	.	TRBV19	CASSVRDRVNYGYTF	TGTGCCAGTAGTGTCCGGGACAGGGTTAACTATGGCTACACCTTC
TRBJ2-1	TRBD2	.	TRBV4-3	CASSHGLAGANEQFF	TGCGCCAGCAGCCACGGACTAGCGGGAGCCAATGAGCAGTTCTTC
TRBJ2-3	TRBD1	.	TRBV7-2	CASSLGDRTTDTQYF	TGTGCCAGCAGCTTAGGGGACAGGACCACAGATACGCAGTATTTT
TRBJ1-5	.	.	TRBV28	CASSPRTDGQPQHF	TGTGCCAGCAGTCCAAGGACAGACGGTCAGCCCCAGCATTTT
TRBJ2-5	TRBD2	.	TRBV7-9	CASSKPLAGNQETQYF	TGTGCCAGCAGCAAACCACTAGCGGGAAACCAAGAGACCCAGTACTTC
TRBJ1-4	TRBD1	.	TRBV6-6	CASSPQRETGLAEKLFF	TGTGCCAGCAGTCCACAAAGAGAGACAGGGCTTGCTGAAAAACTGTTTTTT
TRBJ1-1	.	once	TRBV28	CASTPLGEGPKAFF	TGTGCCAGCACCCCTCTAGGGGAGGGGCCGAAAGCTTTCTTT
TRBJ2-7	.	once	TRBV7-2	CASSSQLAESYEQYF	TGTGCCAGCAGCTCTCAACTAGCCGAAAGTTACGAGCAGTACTTC
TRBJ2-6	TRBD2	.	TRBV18	CASSPPSGSPSGANVLTF	TGTGCCAGCTCACCACCTAGCGGGAGTCCCTCTGGGGCCAACGTCCTGACTTTC
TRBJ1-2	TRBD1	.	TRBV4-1	CASSQASGTAYGYTF	TGCGCCAGCAGCCAAGCTTCCGGGACAGCCTATGGCTACACCTTC
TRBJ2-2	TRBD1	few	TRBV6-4	CASSDGTGLAGELFF	TGTGCCAGCAGTGACGGGACAGGGCTCGCCGGGGAGCTGTTTTTT
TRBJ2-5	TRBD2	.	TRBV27	CASSGLAGVQETQYF	TGTGCCAGCTCCGGACTAGCGGGAGTTCAAGAGACCCAGTACTTC